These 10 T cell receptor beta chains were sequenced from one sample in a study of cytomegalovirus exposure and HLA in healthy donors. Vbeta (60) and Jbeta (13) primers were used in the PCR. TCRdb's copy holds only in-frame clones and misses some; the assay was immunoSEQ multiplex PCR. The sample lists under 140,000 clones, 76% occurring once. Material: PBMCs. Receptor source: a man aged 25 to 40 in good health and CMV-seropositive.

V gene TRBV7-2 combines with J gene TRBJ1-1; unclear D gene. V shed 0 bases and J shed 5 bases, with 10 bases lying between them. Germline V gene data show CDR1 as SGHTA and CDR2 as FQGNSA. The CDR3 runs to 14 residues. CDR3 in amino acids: CASSLALTGTEAFF. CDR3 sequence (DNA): TGTGCCAGCAGCTTAGCGCTCACGGGGACTGAAGCTTTCTTT.

The CDR3 here is CASSEWGRMQTEAFF. CDR3 sequence (DNA): TGTGCCAGCAGTGAGTGGGGCAGGATGCAGACTGAAGCTTTCTTT. This chain joins TRBV2 and TRBJ1-1; D perhaps matches TRBD1 (5 bases). Germline loops: CDR1 SNHLY, CDR2 FYNNEI. CDR3 length: 15 amino acids. Trimming removed 3 bases at V and 5 bases at J, with 16 bases between. Together with reference TRBV2 and TRBJ1-1, the CDR3 gives the full variable domain: EPEVTQTPSHQVTQMGQEVILRCVPISNHLYFYWYRQILGQKVEFLVSFYNNEISEKSEIFDDQFSVERPDGSNFTLKIRSTKLEDSAMYFCASSEWGRMQTEAFFGQGTRLTVV.

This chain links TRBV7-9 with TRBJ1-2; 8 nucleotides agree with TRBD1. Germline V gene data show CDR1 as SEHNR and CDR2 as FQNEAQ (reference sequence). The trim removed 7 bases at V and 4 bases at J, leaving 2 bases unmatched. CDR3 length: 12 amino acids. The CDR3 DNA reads TGTGCCAGCAAAACAGGGGGCTATGGCTACACCTTC. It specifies CASKTGGYGYTF.

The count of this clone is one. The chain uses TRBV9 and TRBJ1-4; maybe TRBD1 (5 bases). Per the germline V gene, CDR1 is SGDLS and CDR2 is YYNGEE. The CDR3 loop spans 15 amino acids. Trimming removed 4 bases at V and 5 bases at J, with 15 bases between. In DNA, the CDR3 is TGTGCCAGCAGCCTTTACGGTGGGGGGAATGAAAAACTGTTTTTT. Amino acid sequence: CASSLYGGGNEKLFF.

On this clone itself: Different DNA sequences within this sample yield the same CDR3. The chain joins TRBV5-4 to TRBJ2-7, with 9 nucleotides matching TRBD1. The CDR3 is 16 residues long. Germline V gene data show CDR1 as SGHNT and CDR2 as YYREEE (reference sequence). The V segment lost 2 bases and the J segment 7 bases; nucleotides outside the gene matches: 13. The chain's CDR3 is CASSLGGQGMTGEQYF. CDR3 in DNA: TGTGCCAGCAGCTTAGGGGGACAGGGCATGACGGGGGAGCAGTACTTC.

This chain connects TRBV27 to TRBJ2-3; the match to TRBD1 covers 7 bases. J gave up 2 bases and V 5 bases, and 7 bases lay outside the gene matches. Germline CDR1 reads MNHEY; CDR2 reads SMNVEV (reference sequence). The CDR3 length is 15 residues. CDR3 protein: CASSGLTGFTDTQYF. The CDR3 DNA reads TGTGCCAGCAGTGGCCTGACAGGGTTCACAGATACGCAGTATTTT.

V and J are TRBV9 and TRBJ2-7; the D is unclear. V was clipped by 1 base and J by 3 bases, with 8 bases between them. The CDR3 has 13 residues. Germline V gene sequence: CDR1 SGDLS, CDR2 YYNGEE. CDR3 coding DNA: TGTGCCAGCAGCGTAACAGACCACTACGAGCAGTACTTC. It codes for CASSVTDHYEQYF.

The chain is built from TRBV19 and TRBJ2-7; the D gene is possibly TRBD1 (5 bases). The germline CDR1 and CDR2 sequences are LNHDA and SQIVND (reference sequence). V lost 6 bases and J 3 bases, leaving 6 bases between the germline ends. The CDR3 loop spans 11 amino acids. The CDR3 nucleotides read TGTGCCAGTAGCGACAGCTACGAGCAGTACTTC. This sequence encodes CASSDSYEQYF.

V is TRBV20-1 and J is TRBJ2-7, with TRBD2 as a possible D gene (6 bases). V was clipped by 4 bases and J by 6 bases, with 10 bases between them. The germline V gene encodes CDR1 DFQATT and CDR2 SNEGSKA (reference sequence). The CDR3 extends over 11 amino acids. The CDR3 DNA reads TGCAGTGCTAATGGGGACTTCGAGCAGTACTTC. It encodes CSANGDFEQYF.

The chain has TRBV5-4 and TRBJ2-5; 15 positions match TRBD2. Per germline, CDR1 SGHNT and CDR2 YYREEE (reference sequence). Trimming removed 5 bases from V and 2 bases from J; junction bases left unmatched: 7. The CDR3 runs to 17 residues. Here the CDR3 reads CASRPPGLAGGQETQYF. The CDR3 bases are TGTGCCAGCAGGCCGCCGGGACTAGCGGGGGGACAAGAGACCCAGTACTTC.